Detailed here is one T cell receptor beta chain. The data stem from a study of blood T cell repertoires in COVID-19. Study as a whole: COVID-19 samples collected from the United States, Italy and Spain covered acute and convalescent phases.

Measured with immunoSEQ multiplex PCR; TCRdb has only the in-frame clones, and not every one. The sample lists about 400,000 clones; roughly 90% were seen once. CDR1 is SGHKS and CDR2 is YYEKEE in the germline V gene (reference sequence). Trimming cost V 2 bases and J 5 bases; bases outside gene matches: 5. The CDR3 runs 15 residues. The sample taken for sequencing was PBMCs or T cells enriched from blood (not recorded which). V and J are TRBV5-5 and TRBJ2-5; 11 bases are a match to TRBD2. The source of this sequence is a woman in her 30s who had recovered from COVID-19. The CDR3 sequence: CASSLLGLAVETQYF. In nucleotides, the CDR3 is TGTGCCAGCAGCTTATTGGGACTAGCGGTCGAGACCCAGTACTTC. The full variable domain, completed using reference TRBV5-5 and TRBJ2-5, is DAGVTQSPTHLIKTRGQQVTLRCSPISGHKSVSWYQQVLGQGPQFIFQYYEKEERGRGNFPDRFSARQFPNYSSELNVNALLLGDSALYLCASSLLGLAVETQYFGPGTRLLVL.